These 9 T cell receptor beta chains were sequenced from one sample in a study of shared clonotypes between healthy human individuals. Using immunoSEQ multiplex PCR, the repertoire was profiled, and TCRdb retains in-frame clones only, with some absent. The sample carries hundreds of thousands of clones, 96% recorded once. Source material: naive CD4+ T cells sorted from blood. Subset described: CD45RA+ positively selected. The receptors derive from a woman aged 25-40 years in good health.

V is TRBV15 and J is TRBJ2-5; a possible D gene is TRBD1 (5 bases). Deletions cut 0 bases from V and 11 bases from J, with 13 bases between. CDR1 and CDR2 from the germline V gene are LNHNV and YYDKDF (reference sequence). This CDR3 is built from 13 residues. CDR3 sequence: CATSRDKQNRQYF. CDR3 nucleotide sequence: TGTGCCACCAGCAGAGATAAACAGAACAGGCAGTACTTC. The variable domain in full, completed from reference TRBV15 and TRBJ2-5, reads DAMVIQNPRYQVTQFGKPVTLSCSQTLNHNVMYWYQQKSSQAPKLLFHYYDKDFNNEADTPDNFQSRRPNTSFCFLDIRSPGLGDTAMYLCATSRDKQNRQYFGPGTRLLVL.

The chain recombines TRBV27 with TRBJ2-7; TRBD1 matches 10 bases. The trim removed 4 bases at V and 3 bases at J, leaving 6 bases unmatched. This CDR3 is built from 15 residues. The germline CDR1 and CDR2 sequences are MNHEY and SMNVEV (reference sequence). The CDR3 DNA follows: TGTGCCAGCAGTTCTCCGGGACAGGGGAGCTACGAGCAGTACTTC. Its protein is CASSSPGQGSYEQYF.

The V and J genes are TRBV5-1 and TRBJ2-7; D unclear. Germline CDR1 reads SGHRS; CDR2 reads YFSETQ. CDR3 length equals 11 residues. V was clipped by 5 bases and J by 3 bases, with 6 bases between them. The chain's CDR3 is CASSRDYEQYF. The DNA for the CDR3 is TGCGCCAGCAGTCGAGACTACGAGCAGTACTTC.

This CDR3 is CASSPGTRGVQYF. The CDR3 DNA reads TGTGCCAGCAGCCCCGGGACTAGAGGGGTGCAGTACTTC. This chain uses TRBV7-3 with TRBJ2-7; 8 bases are a match to TRBD2. V shed 5 bases and J 9 bases; nucleotides not matched to a gene: 9. Germline assignment: CDR1 SGHTA and CDR2 FQGTGA. The CDR3 runs to 13 residues.

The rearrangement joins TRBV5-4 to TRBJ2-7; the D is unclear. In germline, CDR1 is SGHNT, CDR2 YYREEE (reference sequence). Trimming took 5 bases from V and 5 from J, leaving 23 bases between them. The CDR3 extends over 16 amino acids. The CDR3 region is CASRNQATLGTHEQYF. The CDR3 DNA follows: TGTGCCAGCAGGAACCAGGCGACCCTGGGAACTCACGAGCAGTACTTC.

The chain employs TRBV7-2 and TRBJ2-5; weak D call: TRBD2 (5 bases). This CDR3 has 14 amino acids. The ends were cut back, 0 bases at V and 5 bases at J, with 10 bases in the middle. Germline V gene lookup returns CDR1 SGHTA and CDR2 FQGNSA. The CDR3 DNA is TGTGCCAGCAGCTTAGCGGGTAGGAGGGAGACCCAGTACTTC. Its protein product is CASSLAGRRETQYF.

The CDR3 spells CASYETVTYEQYF. CDR3 in DNA: TGTGCCAGCTATGAGACAGTTACCTACGAGCAGTACTTC. The chain employs TRBV6-1 and TRBJ2-7; weak D call: TRBD1 (5 bases). Germline values: CDR1 MNHNS, CDR2 SASEGT. The germline V and J ends were trimmed by 8 bases and 2 bases, with 13 bases remaining between them. The CDR3 is 13 residues long.

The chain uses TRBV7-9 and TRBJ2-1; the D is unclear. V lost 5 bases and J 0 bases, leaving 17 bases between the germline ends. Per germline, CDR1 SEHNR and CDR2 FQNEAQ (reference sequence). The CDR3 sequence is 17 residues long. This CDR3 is CASSPWASRISYNEQFF. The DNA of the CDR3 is TGTGCCAGCAGCCCCTGGGCCTCTAGGATCTCCTACAATGAGCAGTTCTTC.

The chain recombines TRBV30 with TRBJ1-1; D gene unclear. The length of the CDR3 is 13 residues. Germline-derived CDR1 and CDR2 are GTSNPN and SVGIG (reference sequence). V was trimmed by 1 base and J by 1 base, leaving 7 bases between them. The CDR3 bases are TGTGCCTGGAGTGGTGGGTCGAACACTGAAGCTTTCTTT. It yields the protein CAWSGGSNTEAFF.